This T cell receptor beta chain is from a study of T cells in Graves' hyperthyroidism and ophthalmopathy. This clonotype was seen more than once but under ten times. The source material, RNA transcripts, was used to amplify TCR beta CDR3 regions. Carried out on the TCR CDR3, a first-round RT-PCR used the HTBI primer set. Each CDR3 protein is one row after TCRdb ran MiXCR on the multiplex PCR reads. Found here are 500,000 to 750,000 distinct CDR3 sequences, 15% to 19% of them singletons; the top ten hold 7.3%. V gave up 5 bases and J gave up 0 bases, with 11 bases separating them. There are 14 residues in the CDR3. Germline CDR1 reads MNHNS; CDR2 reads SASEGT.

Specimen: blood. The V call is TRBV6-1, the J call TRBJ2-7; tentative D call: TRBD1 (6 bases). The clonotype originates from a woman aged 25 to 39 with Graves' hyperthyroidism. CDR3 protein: CASSTRDTSYEQYF. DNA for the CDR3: TGTGCCAGCAGTACCCGGGACACCTCCTACGAGCAGTACTTC.